The sequence of this T cell receptor beta chain was determined in a study of CD8+ T cells in alopecia areata. Sequencing relied on a cDNA template that was reverse transcribed from extracted RNA. Assay used: immunoSEQ multiplex PCR; TCRdb lists only in-frame clones, some missing. The data hold roughly 250,000 clones, with roughly two thirds observed a single time. With respect to this clone: Its antigen is not identified.

Collected material from alopecia areata patients comprised lesional scalp punch biopsies and peripheral blood. V dropped 3 bases and J dropped 0 bases, with 14 bases sitting between them. This CDR3 is 16 amino acids long. The V gene's germline CDR1 is SGHRS and CDR2 YFSETQ. Study-wide results and limits: Lesional tissue from the scalp (especially in alopecia totalis/universalis) showed higher clonality than normal scalp.

The rearrangement links TRBV5-1 to TRBJ2-3, with a tentative D call TRBD2 (6 bases). The receptor comes from a human donor with alopecia areata. This sample comprised CD4+ T cells sorted from blood, obtained at week 0. CDR3 loop: CASSSTRGSSTDTQYF. For the CDR3, the DNA is TGCGCCAGCAGCTCCACCCGGGGGTCTAGCACAGATACGCAGTATTTT.